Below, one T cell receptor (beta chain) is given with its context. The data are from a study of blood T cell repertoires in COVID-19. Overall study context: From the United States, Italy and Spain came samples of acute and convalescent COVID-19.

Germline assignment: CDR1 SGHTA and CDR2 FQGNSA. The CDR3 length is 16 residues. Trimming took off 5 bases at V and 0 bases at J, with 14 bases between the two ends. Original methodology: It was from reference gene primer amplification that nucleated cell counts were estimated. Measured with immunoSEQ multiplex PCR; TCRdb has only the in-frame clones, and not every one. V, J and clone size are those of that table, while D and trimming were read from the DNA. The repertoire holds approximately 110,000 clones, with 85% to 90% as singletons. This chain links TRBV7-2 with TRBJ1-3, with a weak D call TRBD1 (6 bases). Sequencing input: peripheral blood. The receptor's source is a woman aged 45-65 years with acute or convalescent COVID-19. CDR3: CASSPGQLLSGNTIYF. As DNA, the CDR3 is TGTGCCAGCAGCCCCGGACAGTTGCTCTCTGGAAACACCATATATTTT.